These T cell receptor beta chains were read from a single sample in a study of human T cells and chemical hapten exposure. TCRdb reprocessed the RACE reads via MiXCR and lists one record per CDR3 protein. The sample holds some 83,000 distinct CDR3 sequences, around 10% seen once. Sequences were derived from whole blood, sampled in connection with sensitization to the hapten diphenylcyclopropenone (DPC). These receptors came from a woman aged 45-65 years with alopecia areata. Some clones in this sample may be carry-over from other donors' samples. The CDR3 runs from the conserved cysteine through the conserved F or W. The order of the fields is V gene, J gene, CDR3 protein.

>TRBV7-2|TRBJ2-6
CASSFYEPGANVLTF
>TRBV5-1|TRBJ2-3
CASSFYSRGSTDTQYF
>TRBV12-3/TRBV12-4|TRBJ1-5
CASSLGQRRPQHF
>TRBV6-5|TRBJ2-7
CASSSTNYEQYF
>TRBV7-9|TRBJ2-6
CASSLTGVLGANVLTF
>TRBV7-3|TRBJ2-1
CASSSLRTSPDEQFF
>TRBV21-1|TRBJ2-5
CASIPRTGGLETQYF
>TRBV9|TRBJ1-5
CASSPSVGHQPQHF
>TRBV4-2|TRBJ1-2
CASSQGVIDWVAGYTF
>TRBV6-6|TRBJ1-1
CASSRYGDTEAFF
>TRBV18|TRBJ2-7
CASSPHSYEQYF
>TRBV19|TRBJ2-4
CASRTGGGGNIQYF
>TRBV28|TRBJ2-1
CASSPTRDRGHEQFF
>TRBV7-3|TRBJ2-6
CASSSSGASGANVLTF
>TRBV6-5|TRBJ1-4
CASSYSAGVLNEKLFF
>TRBV5-8|TRBJ2-7
CASSSAGHSYEQYF
>TRBV3-1|TRBJ2-2
CASSSGTLGTGELFF
>TRBV9|TRBJ2-1
CASSATGLAVYNEQFF
>TRBV6-5|TRBJ1-2
CASRARGVNYGYTF
>TRBV7-3|TRBJ1-1
CASSLQGSMNTEAFF
>TRBV2|TRBJ2-1
CASRAGLAGAFLSREQFF
>TRBV14|TRBJ1-1
CASSRDGDTEAFF
>TRBV9|TRBJ1-5
CASSSAGNQPQHF
>TRBV29-1|TRBJ1-1
CSVGQNTEAFF
>TRBV7-9|TRBJ2-5
CASSSGTEETQYF
>TRBV18|TRBJ1-3
CASSPPGRHSGNTIYF
>TRBV7-2|TRBJ2-1
CASSVRQGGYNEQFF
>TRBV6-1|TRBJ1-5
CASSENFGVGQPQHF
>TRBV27|TRBJ2-1
CASSTAGTSKFF
>TRBV20-1|TRBJ2-7
CSAQGNNSYEQYF
>TRBV9|TRBJ1-2
CARHRGANYGYTF
>TRBV5-4|TRBJ2-7
CASSGGTGGMYEQYF
>TRBV20-1|TRBJ1-6
CSANPGQDNSPLHF
>TRBV7-2|TRBJ2-1
CASSLATSSYNEQFF
>TRBV20-1|TRBJ1-1
CSARGGWDTEAFF
>TRBV7-6|TRBJ2-3
CAGSLRLSTDTQYF
>TRBV7-2|TRBJ2-2
CASSGRQGTGELFF
>TRBV7-9|TRBJ2-7
CASSGVVRDLSYEQYF
>TRBV10-3|TRBJ2-2
CAISEEGLAGTGELFF
>TRBV10-3|TRBJ2-3
CAISPTGDSTDTQYF
>TRBV3-1|TRBJ1-1
CASSQGGGLQNTEAFF